This T cell receptor beta chain was profiled in a study of somatic mutations in cytotoxic T cells in rheumatoid arthritis. Study summary: The flow sorting of some V beta antibody-stained T-cell populations reached nearly 100% purity, and the sorted populations included V beta1+ cells sequenced for TCRB. Study-wide findings and caveats: For rheumatoid arthritis patients, CD8+ clonality increased with age, whereas it did not in healthy controls. In the expanded CD8+ clones, the antigen targets remained unknown.

V gave up 3 bases and J gave up 10 bases, with 10 bases separating them. Germline V gives CDR1 GTSNPN, CDR2 SVGIG (reference sequence). The CDR3 is 11 amino acids. The assay was immunoSEQ multiplex PCR, and TCRdb's table has in-frame clones only and misses some. In the table there are roughly 13,000 clones, roughly 80% of which are singletons. As regards this clone: No antigen is known for it.

This chain joins TRBV30 and TRBJ2-1, with D perhaps matching TRBD2 (5 bases). The TCR sequence derives from an adult with rheumatoid arthritis. The sequenced sample consisted of CD8+ T cells sorted from blood. CDR3 DNA: TGTGCCTGGAGCGAGGGTTTCGAGCAGTTCTTC. Its translation is CAWSEGFEQFF.